This T cell receptor (beta chain) was sequenced for a study of T cells in Graves' hyperthyroidism and ophthalmopathy. Trimming took off 10 bases at V and 5 bases at J, with 11 bases between the two ends. The CDR3 loop spans 11 amino acids. Using RNA transcripts as the source, TCR beta CDR3 regions were amplified. Using the HTBI primer set, a first-round RT-PCR was run on the TCR CDR3. TCRdb passed the multiplex PCR reads through MiXCR, listing each CDR3 protein once. The sample shows hundreds of thousands of distinct CDR3 sequences, roughly 37% of them seen only once. The table lists this clonotype with many counts. If no ophthalmopathy progression occurred within 18 months, Graves' hyperthyroidism was stable. Newly diagnosed hyperthyroidism patients aged 18 to 65 years had disease lasting under 2 months.

Material for sequencing was blood. The rearrangement joins TRBV12-3 or TRBV12-4 to TRBJ1-2, with D maybe TRBD1 (6 bases). The TCR comes from a man aged 18 to 30 with Graves' hyperthyroidism. CDR3 sequence: CAITRGYGYTF. CDR3 nucleotides: TGTGCCATCACGAGGGGGTATGGCTACACCTTC.